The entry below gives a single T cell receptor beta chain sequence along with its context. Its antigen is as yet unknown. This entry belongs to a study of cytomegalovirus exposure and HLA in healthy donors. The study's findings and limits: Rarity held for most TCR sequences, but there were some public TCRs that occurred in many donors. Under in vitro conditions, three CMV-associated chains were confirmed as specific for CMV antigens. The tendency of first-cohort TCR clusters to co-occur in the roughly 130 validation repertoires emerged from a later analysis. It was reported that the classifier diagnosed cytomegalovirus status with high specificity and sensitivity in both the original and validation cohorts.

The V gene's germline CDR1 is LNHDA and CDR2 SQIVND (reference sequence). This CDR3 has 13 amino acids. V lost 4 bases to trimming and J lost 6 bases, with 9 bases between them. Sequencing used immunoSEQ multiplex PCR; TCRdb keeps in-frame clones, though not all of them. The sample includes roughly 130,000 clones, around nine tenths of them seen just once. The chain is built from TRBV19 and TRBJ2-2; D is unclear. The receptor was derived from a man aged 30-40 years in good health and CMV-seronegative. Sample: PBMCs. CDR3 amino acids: CASSTYSAGELFF. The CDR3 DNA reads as TGTGCCAGTAGTACTTATTCGGCCGGGGAGCTGTTTTTT.